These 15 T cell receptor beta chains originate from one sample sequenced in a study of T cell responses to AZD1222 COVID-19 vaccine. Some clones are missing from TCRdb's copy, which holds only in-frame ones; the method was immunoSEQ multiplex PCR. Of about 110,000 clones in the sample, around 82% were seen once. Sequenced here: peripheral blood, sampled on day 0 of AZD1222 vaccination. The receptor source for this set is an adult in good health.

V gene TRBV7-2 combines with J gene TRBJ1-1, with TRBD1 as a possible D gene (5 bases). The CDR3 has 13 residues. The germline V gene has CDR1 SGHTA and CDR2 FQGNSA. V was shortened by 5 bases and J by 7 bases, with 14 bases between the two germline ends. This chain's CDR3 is CASSLRDRNEAFF. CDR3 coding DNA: TGTGCCAGCAGCCTCCGGGACCGCAATGAAGCTTTCTTT.

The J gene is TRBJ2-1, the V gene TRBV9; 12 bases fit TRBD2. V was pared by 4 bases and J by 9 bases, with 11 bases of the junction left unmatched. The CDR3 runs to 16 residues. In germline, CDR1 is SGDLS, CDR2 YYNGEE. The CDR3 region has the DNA TGTGCCAGCAGCTCAGTTTCTAGCGGGAGGGCCAGTGAGCAGTTCTTC. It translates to CASSSVSSGRASEQFF.

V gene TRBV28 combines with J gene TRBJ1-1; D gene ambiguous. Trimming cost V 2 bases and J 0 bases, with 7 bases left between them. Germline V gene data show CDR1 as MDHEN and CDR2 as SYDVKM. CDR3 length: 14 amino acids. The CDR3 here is CASSLHSMNTEAFF. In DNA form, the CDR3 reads TGTGCCAGCAGTTTACACAGCATGAACACTGAAGCTTTCTTT.

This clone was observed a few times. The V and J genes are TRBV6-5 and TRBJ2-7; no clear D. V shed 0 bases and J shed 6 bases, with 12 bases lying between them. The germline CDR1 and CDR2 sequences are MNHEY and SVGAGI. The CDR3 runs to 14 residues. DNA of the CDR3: TGTGCCAGCAGTTACTCCGGCAGGTTAGGCGAGCAGTACTTC. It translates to CASSYSGRLGEQYF.

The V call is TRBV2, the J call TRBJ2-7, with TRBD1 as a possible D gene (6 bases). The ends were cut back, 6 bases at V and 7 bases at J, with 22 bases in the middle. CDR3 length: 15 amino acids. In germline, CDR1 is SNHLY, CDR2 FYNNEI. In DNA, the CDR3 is TGTGCCAGCAGGGACGATACAGGGAACGGCGGGGAGCAGTACTTC. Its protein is CASRDDTGNGGEQYF.

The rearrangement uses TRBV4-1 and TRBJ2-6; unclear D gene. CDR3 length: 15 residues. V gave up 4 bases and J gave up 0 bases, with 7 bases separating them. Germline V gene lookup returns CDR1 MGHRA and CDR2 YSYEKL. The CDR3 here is CASSRGYSGANVLTF. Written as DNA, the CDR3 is TGCGCCAGCAGCCGAGGATACTCTGGGGCCAACGTCCTGACTTTC.

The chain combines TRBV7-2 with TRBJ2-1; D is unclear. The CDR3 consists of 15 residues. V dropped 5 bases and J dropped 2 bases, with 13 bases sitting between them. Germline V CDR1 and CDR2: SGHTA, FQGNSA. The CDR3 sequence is CASSPPSSPYNEQFF. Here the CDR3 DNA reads TGTGCCAGCAGCCCGCCGTCTAGTCCCTACAATGAGCAGTTCTTC.

The DNA of the CDR3 is TGTGCCAGCAGCATAGCGGGAGTAAGCGCAGATACGCAGTATTTT. Translation: CASSIAGVSADTQYF. J is TRBJ2-3 and V is TRBV5-8, with 9 bases fitting TRBD2. Germline assignment: CDR1 SGHTS and CDR2 YDEGEE. The J segment lost 4 bases and the V segment lost 4 bases, leaving 7 bases of the junction unmatched. CDR3 length: 15 residues. The full variable domain, rest sourced from reference TRBV5-8 and TRBJ2-3, is EAGVTQSPTHLIKTRGQQATLRCSPISGHTSVYWYQQALGLGLQFLLWYDEGEERNRGNFPPRFSGRQFPNYSSELNVNALELEDSALYLCASSIAGVSADTQYFGPGTRLTVL.

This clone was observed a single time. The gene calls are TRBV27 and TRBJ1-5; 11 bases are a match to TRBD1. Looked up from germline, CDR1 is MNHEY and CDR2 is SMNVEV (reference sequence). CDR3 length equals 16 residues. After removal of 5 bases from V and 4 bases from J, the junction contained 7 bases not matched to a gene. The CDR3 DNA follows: TGTGCCAGCAGTAGAGCCGGGACAGGGGGAAATCAGCCCCAGCATTTT. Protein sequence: CASSRAGTGGNQPQHF.

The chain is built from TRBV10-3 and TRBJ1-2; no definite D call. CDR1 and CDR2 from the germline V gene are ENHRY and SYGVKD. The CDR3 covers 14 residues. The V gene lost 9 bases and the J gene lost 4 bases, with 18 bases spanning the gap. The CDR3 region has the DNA TGTGCCATTGCACCTGACAAGCGCTTCTATGGCTACACCTTC. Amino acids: CAIAPDKRFYGYTF.

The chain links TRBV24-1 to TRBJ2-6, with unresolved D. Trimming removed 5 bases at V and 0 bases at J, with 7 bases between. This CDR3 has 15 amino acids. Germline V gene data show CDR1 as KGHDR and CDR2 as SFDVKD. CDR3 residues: CATSVSHSGANVLTF. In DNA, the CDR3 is TGTGCCACCAGTGTATCCCACTCTGGGGCCAACGTCCTGACTTTC.

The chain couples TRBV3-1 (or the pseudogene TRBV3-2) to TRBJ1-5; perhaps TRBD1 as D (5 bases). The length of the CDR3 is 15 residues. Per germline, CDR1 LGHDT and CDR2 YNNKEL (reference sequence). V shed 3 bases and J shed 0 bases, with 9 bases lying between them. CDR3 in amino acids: CASSQGTDSNQPQHF. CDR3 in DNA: TGTGCCAGCAGCCAGGGGACTGATAGCAATCAGCCCCAGCATTTT.

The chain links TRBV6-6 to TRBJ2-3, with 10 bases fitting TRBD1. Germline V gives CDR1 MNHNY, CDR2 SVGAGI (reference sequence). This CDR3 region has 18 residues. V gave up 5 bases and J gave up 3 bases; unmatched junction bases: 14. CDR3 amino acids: CASSPGTGVLRGTDTQYF. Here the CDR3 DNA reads TGTGCCAGCAGTCCAGGGACAGGGGTATTGCGGGGAACAGATACGCAGTATTTT.

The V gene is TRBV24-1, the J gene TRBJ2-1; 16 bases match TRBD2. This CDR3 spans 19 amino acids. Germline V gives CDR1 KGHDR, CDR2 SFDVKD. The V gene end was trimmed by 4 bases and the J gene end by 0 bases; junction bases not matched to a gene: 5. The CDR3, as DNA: TGTGCCACCAGTGACCTTGGGACTAGCGGGAGGGTCTCCTACAATGAGCAGTTCTTC. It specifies CATSDLGTSGRVSYNEQFF.

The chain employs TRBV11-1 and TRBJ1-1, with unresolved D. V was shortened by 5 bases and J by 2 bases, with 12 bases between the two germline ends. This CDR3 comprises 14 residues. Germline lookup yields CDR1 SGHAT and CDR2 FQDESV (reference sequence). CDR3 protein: CASSIPKVNTEAFF. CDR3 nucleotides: TGTGCCAGCAGCATCCCTAAGGTCAACACTGAAGCTTTCTTT.